One and the same sample provided the 22 T cell receptor beta chains below, sequenced in a study of T cell responses to AZD1222 COVID-19 vaccine. TCRdb's copy holds only in-frame clones and misses some; the assay was immunoSEQ multiplex PCR. The data contain roughly 140,000 clones, 80% to 95% of them seen just once; the ten biggest clones take up approximately 3.5%. Sample: peripheral blood, taken 28 days after the second AZD1222 dose. The receptors stem from an adult who received the AZD1222 COVID-19 vaccine.

V and J are TRBV2 and TRBJ1-5, with no clear D. Germline values: CDR1 SNHLY, CDR2 FYNNEI. This CDR3 has 13 residues. The germline V and J ends were trimmed by 6 bases and 6 bases, with 12 bases remaining between them. CDR3 protein: CASRTRVGQPQHF. Written as DNA, the CDR3 is TGTGCCAGCAGGACGCGGGTTGGTCAGCCCCAGCATTTT.

The chain has TRBV30 and TRBJ1-4; D uncertain. The CDR3 contains 15 residues. V was shortened by 0 bases and J by 5 bases, with 13 bases between the two germline ends. Germline-derived CDR1 and CDR2 are GTSNPN and SVGIG (reference sequence). The CDR3 spells CAWSVQPIANEKLFF. CDR3 in DNA: TGTGCCTGGAGTGTACAGCCGATCGCCAATGAAAAACTGTTTTTT.

The chain couples TRBV5-1 to TRBJ1-3; 8 bases line up with TRBD1. Losses at the gene ends were 3 bases for V and 4 bases for J; bases not matched to a gene: 3. CDR1 is SGHRS, CDR2 YFSETQ, per germline. The CDR3 extends over 14 amino acids. The CDR3 nucleotides read TGCGCCAGCAGCTCCGGGACAGGAGGAAACACCATATATTTT. It is translated as CASSSGTGGNTIYF.

This clone was counted once. The chain couples TRBV15 to TRBJ2-7; 8 bases fit TRBD2. Germline CDR1 LNHNV, CDR2 YYDKDF (reference sequence). CDR3 size: 14 residues. The V gene end was trimmed by 5 bases and the J gene end by 0 bases; junction bases not matched to a gene: 3. In DNA form, the CDR3 reads TGTGCCACCAGCCGGGGGGGATTCTCCTACGAGCAGTACTTC. It codes for CATSRGGFSYEQYF.

The chain recombines TRBV9 with TRBJ2-5, with D unresolved. CDR3 size: 14 residues. V gave up 2 bases and J gave up 0 bases, with 8 bases separating them. The V gene's germline CDR1 is SGDLS and CDR2 YYNGEE. The CDR3 region is CASSVWLDQETQYF. DNA for the CDR3: TGTGCCAGCAGCGTTTGGCTAGACCAAGAGACCCAGTACTTC.

The chain carries TRBV9 and TRBJ2-7; 7 nucleotides align to TRBD1. Germline CDR1 is SGDLS and CDR2 is YYNGEE. The CDR3 is 13 residues long. The V gene end was trimmed by 0 bases and the J gene end by 11 bases; junction bases not matched to a gene: 8. The CDR3 loop reads CASSVEGQSTKYF. CDR3 DNA sequence: TGTGCCAGCAGCGTAGAGGGACAGTCTACAAAGTACTTC. Based on the CDR3 plus reference TRBV9 and TRBJ2-7, the full variable domain is DSGVTQTPKHLITATGQRVTLRCSPRSGDLSVYWYQQSLDQGLQFLIQYYNGEERAKGNILERFSAQQFPDLHSELNLSSLELGDSALYFCASSVEGQSTKYFGPGTRLTVT.

The chain has TRBV10-3 and TRBJ1-2; D is possibly TRBD1 (6 bases). This CDR3 is built from 13 residues. V shed 0 bases and J shed 11 bases, with 13 bases lying between them. Germline V gene data show CDR1 as ENHRY and CDR2 as SYGVKD. CDR3 sequence: CAISESWTQGYTF. The CDR3 nucleotides read TGTGCCATCAGTGAGTCCTGGACACAGGGTTACACCTTC.

The chain joins TRBV14 to TRBJ2-1, with D hard to call. This CDR3 has 12 amino acids. The germline V and J ends were trimmed by 1 base and 8 bases, with 6 bases remaining between them. Germline V CDR1 and CDR2: SGHDN, FVKESK. The CDR3 spells CASSQVRDEQFF. The CDR3 DNA is TGTGCCAGCAGCCAAGTTAGAGATGAGCAGTTCTTC.

V is TRBV28 and J is TRBJ1-4; no reliable D call. V lost 11 bases and J 4 bases, leaving 14 bases between the germline ends. The CDR3 covers 13 residues. CDR1 MDHEN and CDR2 SYDVKM come from the germline V gene. CDR3 in DNA: TGTGCCGTGGTAGGCGGAAGTAATGAAAAACTGTTTTTT. Encoded protein: CAVVGGSNEKLFF.

In its sample, this clone was seen once. The V gene is TRBV3-1 (or the pseudogene TRBV3-2), the J gene TRBJ2-5; D may be TRBD2 (6 bases). Trimming stripped 3 bases from V and 5 bases from J, with 16 bases between. The V gene's germline CDR1 is LGHDT and CDR2 YNNKEL (reference sequence). CDR3 length: 15 residues. CDR3 nucleotide sequence: TGTGCCAGCAGCCATGGGGCACCGCGGGGTGAGACCCAGTACTTC. It is translated as CASSHGAPRGETQYF.

Details on this clone: This same CDR3 is encoded by further DNA sequences in the sample. CDR3 in amino acids: CASSLEPPPYEQYF. In DNA, the CDR3 is TGTGCCAGCAGCTTAGAGCCTCCCCCCTACGAGCAGTACTTC. The chain carries TRBV7-9 and TRBJ2-7, with D unclear. There are 14 residues in the CDR3. CDR1 and CDR2 from the germline V gene are SEHNR and FQNEAQ (reference sequence). V lost 1 base to trimming and J lost 2 bases, with 9 bases between them. The entire variable domain, with the rest obtained from reference TRBV7-9 and TRBJ2-7, is as follows: DTGVSQNPRHKITKRGQNVTFRCDPISEHNRLYWYRQTLGQGPEFLTYFQNEAQLEKSRLLSDRFSAERPKGSFSTLEIQRTEQGDSAMYLCASSLEPPPYEQYFGPGTRLTVT.

This CDR3 reads CASTLAGGRMETQYF. CDR3 DNA sequence: TGTGCCAGCACCCTAGCGGGAGGGCGTATGGAGACCCAGTACTTC. This chain joins TRBV27 and TRBJ2-5, with 12 bases aligning to TRBD2. The V gene end was trimmed by 7 bases and the J gene end by 5 bases; junction bases not matched to a gene: 8. The V gene's germline CDR1 is MNHEY and CDR2 SMNVEV (reference sequence). The CDR3 runs 15 residues.

The rearrangement links TRBV5-8 to TRBJ2-1; the D is unclear. CDR1 and CDR2 from the germline V gene are SGHTS and YDEGEE. The CDR3 has 14 residues. V lost 4 bases to trimming and J lost 12 bases, with 20 bases between them. CDR3 nucleotide sequence: TGTGCCAGCAGCCCCTTTTTTATAGCCGCTGGGCAGTTCTTC. It specifies CASSPFFIAAGQFF.

The chain uses TRBV13 and TRBJ2-7; tentatively, D is TRBD2 (5 bases). Trimming removed 6 bases at V and 0 bases at J, with 15 bases between. Germline CDR1 reads PRHDT; CDR2 reads FYEKMQ (reference sequence). CDR3 length equals 15 residues. The CDR3 reads CASSLSPRASYEQYF. The CDR3, as DNA: TGTGCCAGCAGTCTCTCCCCGAGGGCCTCCTACGAGCAGTACTTC.

The chain employs TRBV30 and TRBJ2-1; 9 bases agree with TRBD2. CDR1 is GTSNPN and CDR2 is SVGIG in the germline V gene (reference sequence). The V and J ends lost 1 base and 1 base, in that order; junction bases with no gene match: 14. This CDR3 spans 19 amino acids. As DNA, the CDR3 is TGTGCCTGGAGTGGGCCTCTTAGTAGCGGGAGAGGATCCTACAATGAGCAGTTCTTC. This gives the protein CAWSGPLSSGRGSYNEQFF.

This sequence joins TRBV5-6 and TRBJ2-5; 9 bases are shared with TRBD2. Germline values: CDR1 SGHDT, CDR2 YYEEEE. J lost 1 base, V lost 7 bases, and 11 bases had no gene match. This CDR3 has 16 amino acids. The CDR3 DNA is TGTGCCAGCGGAGAAGGCGGGAGGGAAATCCAAGAGACCCAGTACTTC. This gives the protein CASGEGGREIQETQYF. Full variable domain (rest looked up from reference TRBV5-6 and TRBJ2-5): DAGVTQSPTHLIKTRGQQVTLRCSPKSGHDTVSWYQQALGQGPQFIFQYYEEEERQRGNFPDRFSGHQFPNYSSELNVNALLLGDSALYLCASGEGGREIQETQYFGPGTRLLVL.

V is TRBV7-2 and J is TRBJ2-7, with no clear D. V lost 1 base and J 6 bases, leaving 10 bases between the germline ends. Germline values: CDR1 SGHTA, CDR2 FQGNSA. There are 13 residues in the CDR3. The CDR3 here is CASSLESRREQYF. DNA for the CDR3: TGTGCCAGCAGCTTAGAGTCCCGCCGCGAGCAGTACTTC.

This clone was picked up one time. The chain has TRBV5-6 and TRBJ2-5; D not resolved. This CDR3 is built from 12 residues. Trimming removed 1 base at V and 3 bases at J, with 4 bases between. Per germline, CDR1 SGHDT and CDR2 YYEEEE. CDR3 sequence reads: CASSLNEETQYF. The CDR3 region has the DNA TGTGCCAGCAGCTTGAACGAAGAGACCCAGTACTTC.

The chain combines TRBV10-2 with TRBJ2-2; either TRBD1 or TRBD2 may supply D (6 bases each). This CDR3 comprises 14 residues. CDR1 is WSHSY, CDR2 SAAADI, per germline. V was cut by 7 bases and J by 3 bases, with 12 bases left in between. DNA of the CDR3: TGCGCCAGCATCGGGGGCACAGACACCGGGGAGCTGTTTTTT. It encodes CASIGGTDTGELFF.

A single count supports this clone. The chain recombines TRBV28 with TRBJ2-1; 7 bases are a match to TRBD2. V lost 6 bases, J lost 4 bases, and 9 bases stayed unmatched. The CDR3 is made up of 15 amino acids. Germline V gives CDR1 MDHEN, CDR2 SYDVKM. The CDR3 bases are TGTGCCAGCAGGTTCCGGGACTATTTATACAATGAGCAGTTCTTC. It encodes CASRFRDYLYNEQFF.

The chain recombines TRBV24-1 with TRBJ2-1, with 8 bases matching TRBD1. CDR1 and CDR2 (germline): KGHDR, SFDVKD. The ends lost 6 bases at V and 8 bases at J; junction bases unmatched: 8. The CDR3 sequence is 14 residues long. The CDR3 protein is CATSPGGAVHEQFF. The CDR3 DNA reads TGTGCCACCAGTCCAGGGGGCGCGGTCCATGAGCAGTTCTTC.

The V and J genes are TRBV5-5 and TRBJ1-6, with a weak D call TRBD1 (6 bases). Germline CDR1 and CDR2: SGHKS and YYEKEE (reference sequence). The CDR3 length is 16 residues. V was pared by 1 base and J by 7 bases, with 15 bases between. This chain's CDR3 is CASSLRGPLGNSPLHF. The CDR3 DNA is TGTGCCAGCAGCTTGCGGGGGCCGTTGGGGAATTCACCCCTCCACTTT.